This TCR beta chain was found in a study of T cells after yellow fever vaccination (dated by TCRdb to the late 2010s). Notes on the research overall: Libraries from fractions with low cell numbers were prepared with the SMART-Seq v4 Ultra Low Input RNA kit. To follow T-cell clones before and after both primary and booster YFV17D yellow fever vaccination, bulk TCR alpha and beta repertoires underwent longitudinal sequencing. Two healthy male donors, one aged 18 to 29 and one aged 30 to 40 years, were included in the cohort. Blood was drawn at multiple timepoints before and after primary and secondary immunization, with bulk PBMC replicates and cell subsets isolated.

V lost 5 bases and J lost 10 bases, and the count of bases not matched to a germline gene is 10. The germline V gene sets CDR1 to SGHTA and CDR2 to FQGNSA. The CDR3 contains 16 residues, cysteine and phenylalanine counted. Only the CDR3 portion is preserved as DNA: 48 bases, with reading frame beginning at the first base. In its sample, this clonotype was seen a few times. The antigen this receptor binds is unknown. No base-level quality is on record; no much larger clone is a single base apart. The treatment or condition label for this specimen denotes: live attenuated yellow fever vaccine strain. At each blood-draw timepoint, two biological replicates of bulk PBMCs were collected. PBMCs were isolated from peripheral blood using a standard Ficoll-Paque protocol. RNA was extracted with TriZol from bulk PBMCs, CD4 and CD8 fractions, and dextramer-positive and dextramer-negative fractions. Synthesis of TCR cDNA relied on 5'RACE template switching, a step that introduced a universal primer site along with unique molecular identifiers. Priming for cDNA synthesis came from both the TCR alpha and TCR beta constant segments. Library amplification used two PCR steps, and the second PCR step added sample barcodes and sequencing adapters. Sequencing of the libraries was done on either Illumina HiSeq 2500 (2x100 bp) or NovaSeq (2x150 bp). Processing in the source paper ran as follows. MIGEC handled demultiplexing of reads and collapsing into UMI consensus sequences, while MiXCR performed V(D)J alignment. Vaccine-responding clonotypes were defined with edgeR using replicate PBMC samples, requiring FDR below 0.01 and a log2 fold change above 5 up to day 15. CD4 or CD8 identity was assigned to each bulk clonotype according to whether the clonotype was present at higher abundance in the sequenced CD4 repertoire or the sequenced CD8 repertoire. TCRdb trimmed public reads at Q25 via fastp, called clones via MiXCR and kept in-frame beta chains. Entries that share a CDR3 protein sequence are merged under the most common genes and DNA. The V and J calls come from TCRdb's annotation, not from the publication. The table for this sample lists approximately 510,000 distinct CDR3 sequences; 21% of them were counted only once. In total, the top ten clones hold roughly a sixth of the sample.

The investigation overall reported the following: FACS-sorted repertoires could contain abundant contaminating clonotypes from the bulk population, so computational filtering was required. Because the study included only a couple of donors, the extent to which the findings can be generalized is limited. After the booster, most of the clones that had expanded following primary vaccination were detected again (approximately 96% of CD4 and around 87% of CD8), which suggests that memory was broadly maintained. A small share of clonotypes occurred in both CD4 and CD8 compartments, likely arising from convergent recombination. The secondary T-cell response was found to be weaker but faster than the primary response, with a peak reached on day 5 rather than on day 15.

This chain is built from TRBV7-2 and TRBJ2-1, and TRBD2 aligns with 14 junction nucleotides. The origin of this receptor is a man younger than 35 who received the YFV17D yellow fever vaccine. The sequencing here drew on PBMCs, taken approximately 22 days after the first yellow fever vaccination. CDR3 sequence: CASSPATSGGAGEQFF. The DNA sequence is given as TGTGCCAGCAGCCCAGCGACTAGCGGGGGGGCAGGGGAGCAGTTCTTC.